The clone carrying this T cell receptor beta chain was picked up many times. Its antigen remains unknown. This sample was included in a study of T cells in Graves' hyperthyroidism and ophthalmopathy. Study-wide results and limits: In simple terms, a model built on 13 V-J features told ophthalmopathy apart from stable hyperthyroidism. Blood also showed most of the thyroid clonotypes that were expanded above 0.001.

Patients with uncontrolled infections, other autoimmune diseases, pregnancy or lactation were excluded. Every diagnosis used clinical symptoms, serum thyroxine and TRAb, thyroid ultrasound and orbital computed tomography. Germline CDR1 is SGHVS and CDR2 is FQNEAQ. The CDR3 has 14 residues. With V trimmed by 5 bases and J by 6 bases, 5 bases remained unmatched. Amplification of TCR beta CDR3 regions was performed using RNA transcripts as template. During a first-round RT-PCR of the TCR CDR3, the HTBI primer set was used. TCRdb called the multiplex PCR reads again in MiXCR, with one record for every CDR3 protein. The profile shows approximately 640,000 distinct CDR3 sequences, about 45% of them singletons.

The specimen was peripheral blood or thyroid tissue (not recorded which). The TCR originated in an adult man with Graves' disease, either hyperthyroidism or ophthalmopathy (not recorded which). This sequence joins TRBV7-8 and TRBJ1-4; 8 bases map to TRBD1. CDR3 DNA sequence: TGTGCCAGCAGCGGCAGGGGGCGGGATGAAAAACTGTTTTTT. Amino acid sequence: CASSGRGRDEKLFF.